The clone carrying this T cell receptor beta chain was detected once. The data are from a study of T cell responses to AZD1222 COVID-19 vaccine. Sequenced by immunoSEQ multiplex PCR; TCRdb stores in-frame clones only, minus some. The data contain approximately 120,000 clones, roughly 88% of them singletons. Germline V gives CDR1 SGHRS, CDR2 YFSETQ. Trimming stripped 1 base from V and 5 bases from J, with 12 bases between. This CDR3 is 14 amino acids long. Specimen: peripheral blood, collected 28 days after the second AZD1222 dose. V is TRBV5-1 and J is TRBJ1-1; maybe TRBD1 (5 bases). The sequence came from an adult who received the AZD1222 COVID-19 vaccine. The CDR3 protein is CASSLFPGGTEAFF. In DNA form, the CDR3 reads TGCGCCAGCAGCTTGTTTCCGGGGGGTACTGAAGCTTTCTTT.